Sequencing of this TCR beta chain was carried out in a study of regulatory T cells in long-lasting Graves disease. Study-wide findings and caveats: Researchers examined only peripheral blood and not thyroid tissue. With a few thousand shared public clonotypes, persistent patients exceeded new patients, who shared about a thousand. Persistent disease preferred TRBV28, TRBJ1-2 and TRBJ2-5.

Time point indicated: persistent/refractory GD, antithyroid drugs over 5 years with positive TRAb. The TCR library was prepared using RNA isolated from PBMCs. iRepertoire HTBI primers and Arm-PCR of CDR3 regions built TCR beta libraries. Original processing notes: Taken together, the samples had 60 or so TRBV and approximately 15 TRBJ segments identified. A single record per CDR3 protein comes from TCRdb applying MiXCR to the multiplex PCR reads. TCRdb's processing, not the study's, gives the V and J calls here. The table shows 400,000 to 450,000 distinct CDR3 sequences, with 20% to 30% occurring only once. Unmatched junction bases numbered 5, after V lost 3 bases and J lost 5 bases. The CDR3 spans 15 residues. CDR1 DFQATT and CDR2 SNEGSKA come from the germline V gene (reference sequence). Of note for this clonotype: The target antigen is unknown. One base away lies a much larger clone, so this may be a sequencing read error. The CDR3 ends on some other residue instead of the conserved phenylalanine or tryptophan, so this is likely a read error.

V usage is TRBV20-1 and J usage is TRBJ2-5; 14 nucleotides match TRBD2. The material was peripheral blood mononuclear cells (PBMCs), obtained when the disease was refractory, from a patient treated with antithyroid drugs. This TCR came from a female donor with Graves disease. The CDR3 coding sequence is TGCAGTGCTAGGACTAGCGGGAGGGCCATCGAGACCCAGTACTCC. Protein: CSARTSGRAIETQYS.